This is a list of T cell receptor beta chains from one sample in a study of blood T cells in healthy people across ages. Using its own MiXCR run on the 5' RACE reads, TCRdb lists one record per CDR3 protein. The table records about 640,000 distinct CDR3 sequences, around 54% of them present only once. The material sequenced was blood. Every receptor here comes from a man aged 55 to 70 in good health. Each CDR3 is given with its conserved first and last residue. Each record gives: V gene, clone size, D gene, J gene, CDR3 protein, CDR3 DNA. A D gene is named only where the DNA matches it firmly. For some rows the clone size is stated as once, few or many, or as a class when expanded; others skip it.

V gene: TRBV27; clone size: few; D gene: -; J gene: TRBJ2-3; CDR3 protein: CASRSGRFRPTDTQYF; CDR3 DNA: TGTGCCAGCAGATCGGGACGCTTCAGACCGACAGATACGCAGTATTTT
V gene: TRBV12-3/TRBV12-4; clone size: -; D gene: -; J gene: TRBJ2-5; CDR3 protein: CASRKSGPIRETQYF; CDR3 DNA: TGTGCCAGCAGGAAATCGGGGCCTATCCGAGAGACCCAGTACTTC
V gene: TRBV29-1; clone size: once; D gene: TRBD2; J gene: TRBJ2-5; CDR3 protein: CSAGTRIREQYF; CDR3 DNA: TGCAGCGCCGGGACTAGAATCCGGGAGCAGTACTTC
V gene: TRBV9; clone size: -; D gene: -; J gene: TRBJ2-5; CDR3 protein: CASSASRQGMGETQYF; CDR3 DNA: TGTGCCAGCAGCGCCTCCCGCCAGGGGATGGGGGAGACCCAGTACTTC
V gene: TRBV29-1; clone size: -; D gene: -; J gene: TRBJ2-7; CDR3 protein: CSVTGTSSYEQYF; CDR3 DNA: TGCAGCGTTACTGGGACATCGTCCTACGAGCAGTACTTC
V gene: TRBV9; clone size: -; D gene: -; J gene: TRBJ1-2; CDR3 protein: CASSGQGAYGYTF; CDR3 DNA: TGTGCCAGCAGCGGCCAGGGCGCCTATGGCTACACCTTC
V gene: TRBV21-1; clone size: -; D gene: -; J gene: TRBJ2-5; CDR3 protein: CASTKRAGVGETQYF; CDR3 DNA: TGTGCCAGCACCAAGCGGGCGGGGGTAGGAGAGACCCAGTACTTC
V gene: TRBV4-1; clone size: few; D gene: -; J gene: TRBJ2-7; CDR3 protein: CASSLAWGAYEQYF; CDR3 DNA: TGCGCCAGCAGCCTAGCTTGGGGAGCGTACGAGCAGTACTTC
V gene: TRBV5-4; clone size: -; D gene: -; J gene: TRBJ1-1; CDR3 protein: CASSYVSRGLNTEAFF; CDR3 DNA: TGTGCCAGCAGCTATGTGTCCCGGGGGCTGAACACTGAAGCTTTCTTT
V gene: TRBV5-1; clone size: -; D gene: -; J gene: TRBJ1-1; CDR3 protein: CASSLPQGDTEAFF; CDR3 DNA: TGCGCCAGCAGTCTCCCTCAGGGTGACACTGAAGCTTTCTTT
V gene: TRBV28; clone size: many; D gene: -; J gene: TRBJ1-6; CDR3 protein: CASSFPNSPLHF; CDR3 DNA: TGTGCCAGCAGCTTCCCTAATTCACCCCTCCACTTT
V gene: TRBV3-1; clone size: -; D gene: -; J gene: TRBJ2-5; CDR3 protein: CASSQAEGTQYF; CDR3 DNA: TGTGCCAGCAGCCAAGCAGAGGGGACCCAGTACTTC
V gene: TRBV25-1; clone size: few; D gene: -; J gene: TRBJ2-7; CDR3 protein: CASSEGAGEQYF; CDR3 DNA: TGTGCCAGCAGTGAAGGTGCAGGGGAGCAGTACTTC
V gene: TRBV29-1; clone size: few; D gene: TRBD2; J gene: TRBJ2-3; CDR3 protein: CSTRGGGVTDTQYF; CDR3 DNA: TGCAGCACCAGGGGCGGGGGGGTTACAGATACGCAGTATTTT
V gene: TRBV6-2/TRBV6-3; clone size: -; D gene: -; J gene: TRBJ1-6; CDR3 protein: CASSYDAGPNSPLHF; CDR3 DNA: TGTGCCAGCAGTTACGACGCGGGCCCGAATTCACCCCTCCACTTT
V gene: TRBV5-1; clone size: -; D gene: -; J gene: TRBJ2-1; CDR3 protein: CASSSSPGDEQFF; CDR3 DNA: TGCGCCAGCAGCTCGAGCCCTGGCGATGAGCAGTTCTTC
V gene: TRBV5-1; clone size: -; D gene: -; J gene: TRBJ1-2; CDR3 protein: CASSLDGAAPLKEGYTF; CDR3 DNA: TGCGCCAGCAGCTTAGACGGGGCGGCTCCCTTGAAGGAGGGCTACACCTTC
V gene: TRBV9; clone size: -; D gene: -; J gene: TRBJ2-7; CDR3 protein: CASRIRRPYVLPPYEQYF; CDR3 DNA: TGTGCCAGCAGGATTCGCCGGCCCTACGTCCTTCCCCCCTACGAGCAGTACTTC
V gene: TRBV3-1; clone size: few; D gene: -; J gene: TRBJ2-5; CDR3 protein: CASRKDGQETQYF; CDR3 DNA: TGTGCCAGCAGAAAGGACGGACAAGAGACCCAGTACTTC
V gene: TRBV6-1; clone size: few; D gene: TRBD1; J gene: TRBJ2-7; CDR3 protein: CASTRTGTYEQYF; CDR3 DNA: TGTGCCAGCACTAGGACAGGAACCTACGAGCAGTACTTC
V gene: TRBV29-1; clone size: few; D gene: TRBD2; J gene: TRBJ2-1; CDR3 protein: CSVTSARYNEQFF; CDR3 DNA: TGCAGCGTTACTAGCGCCCGCTACAATGAGCAGTTCTTC
V gene: TRBV6-1; clone size: -; D gene: TRBD1; J gene: TRBJ2-2; CDR3 protein: CASSQQGGTGELFF; CDR3 DNA: TGTGCCAGCAGTCAACAGGGGGGCACCGGGGAGCTGTTTTTT
V gene: TRBV13; clone size: -; D gene: TRBD2; J gene: TRBJ2-1; CDR3 protein: CASSPRTSGRALRGEQFF; CDR3 DNA: TGTGCCAGCAGCCCCCGGACTAGCGGGAGGGCATTGCGTGGTGAGCAGTTCTTC
V gene: TRBV12-3/TRBV12-4; clone size: many; D gene: TRBD1; J gene: TRBJ2-3; CDR3 protein: CASSFGGTGDMQYF; CDR3 DNA: TGTGCCAGCAGTTTTGGGGGGACAGGAGATATGCAGTATTTT
V gene: TRBV20-1; clone size: few; D gene: TRBD1; J gene: TRBJ2-5; CDR3 protein: CSAGKFDRGYQETQYF; CDR3 DNA: TGCAGTGCTGGAAAATTTGACAGGGGGTACCAAGAGACCCAGTACTTC
V gene: TRBV20-1; clone size: -; D gene: -; J gene: TRBJ1-6; CDR3 protein: CSARPGSGGSPLHF; CDR3 DNA: TGCAGTGCTAGACCCGGGTCTGGCGGTTCACCCCTCCACTTT
V gene: TRBV14; clone size: -; D gene: -; J gene: TRBJ2-1; CDR3 protein: CASSQAQGSYNEQFF; CDR3 DNA: TGTGCCAGCAGCCAAGCACAGGGTTCCTACAATGAGCAGTTCTTC
V gene: TRBV6-1; clone size: -; D gene: TRBD2; J gene: TRBJ2-5; CDR3 protein: CASSRTSGGALNQYF; CDR3 DNA: TGTGCCAGCAGTAGGACTAGCGGGGGGGCCTTGAACCAGTACTTC
V gene: TRBV6-1; clone size: -; D gene: TRBD1; J gene: TRBJ1-2; CDR3 protein: CASRLPGQGYGYTF; CDR3 DNA: TGTGCCAGCAGGCTTCCGGGACAGGGCTATGGCTACACCTTC
V gene: TRBV28; clone size: once; D gene: -; J gene: TRBJ1-3; CDR3 protein: CASSPQGVSGNTIYF; CDR3 DNA: TGTGCCAGCAGTCCGCAAGGGGTCTCTGGAAACACCATATATTTT
V gene: TRBV7-2; clone size: few; D gene: TRBD2; J gene: TRBJ2-1; CDR3 protein: CASSLALTSVQFF; CDR3 DNA: TGTGCCAGCAGCTTAGCGTTGACTAGCGTTCAGTTCTTC
V gene: TRBV29-1; clone size: -; D gene: TRBD2; J gene: TRBJ2-1; CDR3 protein: CSVGRRGENNEQFF; CDR3 DNA: TGCAGCGTCGGCAGGCGGGGGGAGAACAATGAGCAGTTCTTC
V gene: TRBV20-1; clone size: few; D gene: TRBD2; J gene: TRBJ2-1; CDR3 protein: CSPRLAGGHNEQFF; CDR3 DNA: TGCAGTCCAAGACTAGCGGGGGGTCATAATGAGCAGTTCTTC
V gene: TRBV7-2; clone size: few; D gene: -; J gene: TRBJ2-7; CDR3 protein: CASSLTGQAPYEQYF; CDR3 DNA: TGTGCCAGCAGCTTAACCGGCCAGGCGCCTTACGAGCAGTACTTC
V gene: TRBV12-3/TRBV12-4; clone size: few; D gene: -; J gene: TRBJ2-3; CDR3 protein: CASSRITDTQYF; CDR3 DNA: TGTGCCAGCAGTCGTATTACAGATACGCAGTATTTT
V gene: TRBV12-1; clone size: -; D gene: -; J gene: TRBJ1-2; CDR3 protein: CASSPGTLYGYTF; CDR3 DNA: TGTGCCAGCAGCCCCGGGACACTCTATGGCTACACCTTC
V gene: TRBV29-1; clone size: -; D gene: -; J gene: TRBJ1-2; CDR3 protein: CSVVLLANYGYTF; CDR3 DNA: TGCAGCGTTGTCCTCCTAGCTAACTATGGCTACACCTTC
V gene: TRBV12-3/TRBV12-4; clone size: -; D gene: -; J gene: TRBJ1-4; CDR3 protein: CASSAVGAVREKLFF; CDR3 DNA: TGTGCCAGCAGTGCCGTTGGGGCAGTTCGGGAAAAACTGTTTTTT
V gene: TRBV6-6; clone size: -; D gene: -; J gene: TRBJ1-6; CDR3 protein: CASSGGTVNSPLHF; CDR3 DNA: TGTGCCAGCAGCGGGGGGACGGTAAATTCACCCCTCCACTTT
V gene: TRBV6-2/TRBV6-3; clone size: -; D gene: -; J gene: TRBJ2-5; CDR3 protein: CASQRTRAQVGQYF; CDR3 DNA: TGTGCCAGCCAAAGAACGCGGGCCCAGGTCGGGCAGTACTTC
V gene: TRBV12-3/TRBV12-4; clone size: -; D gene: -; J gene: TRBJ2-3; CDR3 protein: CASSPSRSDTQYF; CDR3 DNA: TGTGCCAGCAGCCCTAGTCGGTCGGATACGCAGTATTTT
V gene: TRBV5-5; clone size: -; D gene: -; J gene: TRBJ2-1; CDR3 protein: CASSSFSSVYNEQFF; CDR3 DNA: TGTGCCAGCAGCTCCTTCTCTAGCGTCTACAATGAGCAGTTCTTC
V gene: TRBV20-1; clone size: once; D gene: TRBD2; J gene: TRBJ2-5; CDR3 protein: CSARVPGTSGGSGETQYF; CDR3 DNA: TGCAGTGCTAGAGTTCCTGGGACTAGCGGGGGTTCAGGGGAGACCCAGTACTTC
V gene: TRBV2; clone size: -; D gene: -; J gene: TRBJ2-1; CDR3 protein: CASRPRGLPGEQFF; CDR3 DNA: TGTGCCAGCAGACCTCGAGGGCTCCCTGGTGAGCAGTTCTTC
V gene: TRBV5-1; clone size: -; D gene: TRBD2; J gene: TRBJ2-5; CDR3 protein: CASSLFKAGEETQYF; CDR3 DNA: TGCGCCAGCAGCTTGTTTAAAGCGGGGGAAGAGACCCAGTACTTC
V gene: TRBV6-1; clone size: -; D gene: -; J gene: TRBJ2-3; CDR3 protein: CASSEVFLGDTQYF; CDR3 DNA: TGTGCCAGCAGTGAAGTTTTCCTAGGGGATACGCAGTATTTT
V gene: TRBV5-1; clone size: -; D gene: -; J gene: TRBJ2-7; CDR3 protein: CASSLSHSYEQYF; CDR3 DNA: TGCGCCAGCAGCTTGAGCCACTCCTACGAGCAGTACTTC
V gene: TRBV7-9; clone size: many; D gene: -; J gene: TRBJ1-2; CDR3 protein: CASSQDAGSGYTF; CDR3 DNA: TGTGCCAGCAGCCAGGATGCTGGGAGCGGCTACACCTTC